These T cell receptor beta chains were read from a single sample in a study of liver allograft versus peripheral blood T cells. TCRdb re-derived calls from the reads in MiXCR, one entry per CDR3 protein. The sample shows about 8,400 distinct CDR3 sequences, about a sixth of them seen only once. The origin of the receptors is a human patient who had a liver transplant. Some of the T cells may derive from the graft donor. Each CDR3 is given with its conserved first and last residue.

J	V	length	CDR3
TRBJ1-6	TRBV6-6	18	CASSYRGRGQGGYSPLHF
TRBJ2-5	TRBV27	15	CASSPRLTPEETQYF
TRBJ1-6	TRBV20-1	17	CSAPRAPGGRDNSPLHF
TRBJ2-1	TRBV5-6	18	CASSTIPGLAGVYNEQFF
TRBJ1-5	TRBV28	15	CASSGQGMSNQPQHF
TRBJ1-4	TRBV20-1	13	CSAAGTGPEKLFF
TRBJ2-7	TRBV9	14	CASSLGLGDYEQYF
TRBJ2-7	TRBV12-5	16	CASGTPATGRAYEQYF
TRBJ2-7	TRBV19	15	CASRDRGRALYEQYF
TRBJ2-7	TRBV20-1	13	CSAEDSRSYEQYF
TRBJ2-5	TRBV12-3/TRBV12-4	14	CASSLGRGVGTQYF
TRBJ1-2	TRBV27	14	CASSPGQVLAGYTF
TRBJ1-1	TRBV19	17	CASSIRTDDPLNTEAFF
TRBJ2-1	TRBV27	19	CASTPRGHLTAKGDNEQFF
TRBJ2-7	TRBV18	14	CASSPSGTSYEQYF
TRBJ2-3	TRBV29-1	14	CSVEAVGGTDTQYF
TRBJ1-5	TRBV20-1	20	CSARDGRRQGTLIPDLPQHF
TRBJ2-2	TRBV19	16	CATDRGLTPNTGELFF
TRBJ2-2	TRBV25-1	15	CASSAGTSGPGELFF
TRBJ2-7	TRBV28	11	CASSLGYEQYF
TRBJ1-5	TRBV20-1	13	CSVGTVGNQPQHF
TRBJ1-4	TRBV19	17	CASSIDGDARRHEKLFF
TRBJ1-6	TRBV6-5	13	CASSPLGVSPLHF
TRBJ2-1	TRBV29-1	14	CSVAGTSGRNEQFF
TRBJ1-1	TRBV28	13	CASRQGAWTEAFF
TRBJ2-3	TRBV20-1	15	CSAYLAGGHTDTQYF
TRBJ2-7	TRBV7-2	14	CASSMMTRSYEQYF
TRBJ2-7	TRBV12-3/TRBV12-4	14	CASSERGPSYEQYF
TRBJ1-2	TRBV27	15	CASSLSGYANYGYTF
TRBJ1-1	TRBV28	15	CASTLPRGVETEAFF
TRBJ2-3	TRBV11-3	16	CASSSKEGGTTDTQYF
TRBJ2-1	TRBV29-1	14	CSVPGLLLYNEQFF
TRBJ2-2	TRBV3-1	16	CASSQTGTSGSGELFF
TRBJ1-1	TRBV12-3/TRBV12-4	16	CASSLSGRSVNTEAFF
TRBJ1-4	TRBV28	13	CASRPSALEKLFF
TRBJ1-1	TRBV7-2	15	CASSRPKGGNTEDFF
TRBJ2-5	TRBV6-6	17	CASSYSGLAGDSETQYF
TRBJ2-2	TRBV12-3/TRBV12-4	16	CASSLDSGLLTGELFF
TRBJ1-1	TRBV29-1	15	CSVWAKVGGNTEAFF
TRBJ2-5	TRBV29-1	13	CSYRRTGEETQYF
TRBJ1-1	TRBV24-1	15	CATSASGPWNTEAFF
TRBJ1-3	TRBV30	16	CAWSPRFGGGVNTIYF
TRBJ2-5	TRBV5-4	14	CASSPGLAMETQYF
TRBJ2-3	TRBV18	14	CASSPPTGTDTQYF
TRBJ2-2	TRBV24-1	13	CATMTANTGELFF
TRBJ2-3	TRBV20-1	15	CSARSGGFSTDTQYF
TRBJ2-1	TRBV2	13	CASSESSYNEQFF